The source of this TCR beta chain is a study of blood T cell repertoires in COVID-19. Overall study context: Samples representing acute and convalescent COVID-19 were sourced from the United States, Italy and Spain. Sources were T cells, B-cell-depleted T cells, or PBMCs; the material itself was cDNA or gDNA.

Source study methods: Nucleated cell counts were estimated from reference gene primer amplification. Method: immunoSEQ multiplex PCR; TCRdb's copy keeps in-frame clones and lacks some. That table supplies the V and J calls and clone size; D and trimming were determined from the DNA. The sample yields fewer than 350,000 clones, roughly 90% seen once. The CDR3 is 14 amino acids. V shed 8 bases and J 0 bases; nucleotides not matched to a gene: 7. Germline V gene data show CDR1 as MNHEY and CDR2 as SVGAGI. This TCR came from a man aged 18 to 29 with active or convalescent COVID-19. The sample comprised peripheral blood. This chain uses TRBV6-5 with TRBJ2-7; the match to TRBD1 covers 7 bases. The CDR3 DNA sequence: TGTGCCAGCCGGGGTACAGGGGCCTCCTACGAGCAGTACTTC. Protein sequence: CASRGTGASYEQYF.